This T cell receptor beta chain is drawn from a study of shared clonotypes between healthy human individuals (dated by TCRdb to the early 2020s). Regarding the research as a whole: Three men and a couple of women, aged 18 to 49 years, made up the cohort. To increase sequencing depth and limit assay-specific biases, TCR repertoire library preparation and sequencing were carried out by different laboratories using diverse techniques. Per donor, three plates each were used for CD4 naive and CD4 memory, two for CD8 naive, and one for CD8 memory. To estimate repertoire size and how much clonotype sharing occurs between individuals, the study deeply sequenced the blood TCR repertoires of several healthy adults. Leukapheresis yielded between about 0.9 and 9.5 billion PBMCs per donor. Overall results and qualifications from the work: Sampling was restricted to blood, and TCR repertoires in tissue are likely to differ from TCR repertoires in blood. Rarefaction of sorted-subset datasets indicated incomplete sequencing despite the large sequencing depth. Pairwise subsampling indicated that sequencing depth was expected to affect the degree of clonotype sharing among donors. Compared with non-shared clonotypes, the clonotypes found in all four sorted-subset donors had higher generation probabilities. When a handful of donors were compared, the shared fraction of clonotypes was around 5% for naive CD4, approximately 3.3% for naive CD8, 2.3% for memory CD4, and 0.35% to 0.4% for memory CD8. The small number of donors limited the genetic and exposure-history diversity represented. Naive subsets generally had larger estimated clonotype richness than memory subsets.

Using the deep immunoSEQ assay, TCR CDR3 regions were amplified from genomic DNA by multiplex PCR. For each cell subset, the extracted genomic DNA was distributed evenly across all wells of several immunoSEQ 96-well plates, and each plate served as one replicate. For sorted subsets, each replicate PCR was loaded with 200 ng genomic DNA, equivalent to about 30,000 T cell genomes. Purified libraries were measured with a Qubit 3.0 fluorometer, size-checked on a Bioanalyzer 2100, and measured again with the KAPA Library Quantification kit. Every immunoSEQ 96-well plate was sequenced on a separate single-read 150-cycle Illumina NextSeq 550 flow cell. As for the authors' bioinformatics: Because the immunoSEQ output held only junctional sequences and lacked quality scores, the filtering could not match the filtering applied to full-length reads. To assign V/J genes and CDR3, sequences were annotated against IMGT germline references using PyIR, a Python wrapper for IgBLAST v1.9. Reads were filtered out if the reads had weak V/J assignments (E-value above 1e-6), no CDR3, stop codons, out-of-frame junctions, or ambiguous translated residues. A V3J clonotype was defined by an identical inferred V gene, J gene, and CDR3 amino acid sequence. The percentage overlap between two repertoires was calculated by dividing the number of shared unique clonotypes by the size of the smaller repertoire. RTK rarefaction, the Chao1 estimator, and Recon v2.1 estimates of unobserved clonotypes were used to assess repertoire richness. Generation probabilities were computed with OLGA for all TCRbeta clonotypes obtained by the gDNA method from a few donors. Entries here come from immuneACCESS through TCRdb and include only in-frame sequences with V and J called. Some clones fail to appear in such tables; in the studies checked, an unresolved V gene covers under half of the shortfall, and the cause of the remainder is unknown. V, J and clone size are taken as reported in that table, and D and trimming were inferred from the DNA itself. In this sample the table shows 2 million to 2.5 million clones, 90% to 95% of which occur a single time. The ten largest account for about 0.37% of the sample.

V gives up 2 bases and J gives up 5 bases, and the segment between their germline ends measures 12 bases. As encoded in the germline V gene (reference sequence), CDR1 is SSHAT while CDR2 is FNYEAQ. From its cysteine to its phenylalanine, the CDR3 spans 14 amino acids. The kept DNA is CDR3 alone, 42 bases in frame from the first base. Healthy HIV-negative adults with no recently reported acute infections or vaccinations were included as donors. Every donor was a Caucasian adult residing in Nashville, Tennessee, USA. Magnetic negative selection was used to enrich CD4+ T cells, after which naive cells were positively selected on CD45RA and the negative fraction became the memory subset. Blood was collected by leukapheresis, and PBMCs were isolated by Ficoll-Histopaque density gradient centrifugation and then cryopreserved in liquid nitrogen vapor phase. Purity and quantity of every magnetically sorted T cell population were checked by analytical flow cytometry. Genomic DNA was isolated from every sorted fraction and measured by UV absorbance on a Nanodrop 2000c.

In the case of this clone: Its cognate antigen has yet to be identified. No much larger clone exists at a distance of one base, and base qualities are not known.

The receptor was isolated from a man between 18 and 29 years old in good health. Some clones in this sample may be carry-over from other donors' samples. The rearranged chain carries TRBV7-7 and TRBJ2-5; the D gene is not confidently resolved. Sequencing was performed on naive CD4+ T cells from PBMCs. This specimen's cell subset or site label, per the study, means: CD45RA+ positively selected. The CDR3 region has the sequence CASSLRQVGETQYF. DNA sequence: TGTGCCAGCAGCTTACGGCAGGTTGGGGAGACCCAGTACTTC.